This T cell receptor beta chain was retrieved from a study of blood T cells in healthy people across ages. A second roughly 7 to 11 cycle PCR used barcoded and J-beta primers. TCRdb reprocessed the 5' RACE reads with MiXCR, giving one entry per CDR3 protein. The sample includes fewer than 2,000,000 distinct CDR3 sequences, 30% to 40% of them seen just once. The CDR3 runs 15 residues. Trimming took 1 base from V and 4 from J, leaving 10 bases between them. Germline assignment: CDR1 SGHTA and CDR2 FQGNSA. The rearrangement uses TRBV7-2 and TRBJ1-4; D unclear. Material: blood. This receptor was identified in a woman aged 25-40 years in good health. The CDR3 is CASSLGSQLNEKLFF. CDR3 in DNA: TGTGCCAGCAGCTTAGGGTCACAGCTTAATGAAAAACTGTTTTTT.